This T cell receptor (beta chain) was sequenced in a study of control samples from healthy donors and cancer patients. CDR3 length: 15 amino acids. Germline CDR1 SNHLY, CDR2 FYNNEI. With 1 base clipped from V and 5 bases from J, the junction kept 2 bases outside the gene matches. TCRdb keeps only in-frame clones here, not all; method: immunoSEQ multiplex PCR. Of about 140,000 clones listed, 92% are singletons. The chain recombines TRBV2 with TRBJ1-4, with TRBD1 matching over 9 bases. The sequenced sample was blood. The source is a man aged 25-45 years in good health. The CDR3 region is CASSEEGQGNEKLFF. The DNA for the CDR3 is TGTGCCAGCAGTGAAGAGGGACAGGGAAATGAAAAACTGTTTTTT.